This is a list of T cell receptor beta chains from one sample in a study of cytomegalovirus exposure and HLA in healthy donors. Some clones are missing from TCRdb's copy, which holds only in-frame ones; the method was immunoSEQ multiplex PCR. The table shows about 270,000 clones, with roughly 70% occurring only once. Sequencing used PBMCs. The receptors originated from a female donor in good health and CMV-seronegative. Each CDR3 is given with its conserved first and last residue. The D gene is left open where the match is weak. For some rows the clone size is stated as once, few or many, or as a class when expanded; others skip it.

d_call: .
v_call: TRBV28
clone_size: .
j_call: TRBJ1-1
cdr3_length: 12
cdr3_aa: CASSAGGTEAFF
cdr3_nt: TGTGCCAGCAGTGCCGGGGGGACTGAAGCTTTCTTT

d_call: .
v_call: TRBV11-2
clone_size: once
j_call: TRBJ2-2
cdr3_length: 13
cdr3_aa: CASSLAGTGELFF
cdr3_nt: TGTGCCAGCAGCTTAGCAGGGACCGGGGAGCTGTTTTTT

d_call: .
v_call: TRBV19
clone_size: once
j_call: TRBJ1-5
cdr3_length: 13
cdr3_aa: CASTATGVQPQHF
cdr3_nt: TGTGCCAGTACCGCGACAGGAGTGCAGCCCCAGCATTTT

d_call: .
v_call: TRBV4-1
clone_size: .
j_call: TRBJ2-5
cdr3_length: 12
cdr3_aa: CASSQGRETQYF
cdr3_nt: TGCGCCAGCAGCCAGGGGAGAGAGACCCAGTACTTC

d_call: .
v_call: TRBV30
clone_size: .
j_call: TRBJ2-2
cdr3_length: 14
cdr3_aa: CAWNTGKGTGELFF
cdr3_nt: TGTGCCTGGAATACAGGGAAGGGCACCGGGGAGCTGTTTTTT

d_call: .
v_call: TRBV5-1
clone_size: .
j_call: TRBJ1-2
cdr3_length: 16
cdr3_aa: CASSANPTGGTYGYTF
cdr3_nt: TGCGCCAGCAGCGCAAACCCGACAGGCGGAACCTATGGCTACACCTTC

d_call: .
v_call: TRBV9
clone_size: .
j_call: TRBJ1-3
cdr3_length: 13
cdr3_aa: CASSPPSGNTIYF
cdr3_nt: TGTGCCAGCAGCCCCCCGTCTGGAAACACCATATATTTT

d_call: TRBD1
v_call: TRBV27
clone_size: .
j_call: TRBJ1-4
cdr3_length: 15
cdr3_aa: CASSLDGTGYEKLFF
cdr3_nt: TGTGCCAGCAGCTTGGATGGGACAGGGTACGAAAAACTGTTTTTT

d_call: TRBD2
v_call: TRBV29-1
clone_size: .
j_call: TRBJ2-3
cdr3_length: 15
cdr3_aa: CSVDIGTRETDTQYF
cdr3_nt: TGCAGCGTTGACATCGGGACTAGGGAAACAGATACGCAGTATTTT

d_call: .
v_call: TRBV5-1
clone_size: .
j_call: TRBJ1-1
cdr3_length: 15
cdr3_aa: CASSLVPGADTEAFF
cdr3_nt: TGCGCCAGCAGCTTGGTTCCAGGTGCAGACACTGAAGCTTTCTTT

d_call: TRBD1
v_call: TRBV6-5
clone_size: .
j_call: TRBJ2-7
cdr3_length: 13
cdr3_aa: CASSHDRGYEQYF
cdr3_nt: TGTGCCAGCAGCCATGACAGGGGGTACGAGCAGTACTTC

d_call: TRBD1
v_call: TRBV13
clone_size: .
j_call: TRBJ1-5
cdr3_length: 19
cdr3_aa: CASSSNIVMDRLRNQPQHF
cdr3_nt: TGTGCCAGCAGCTCGAACATCGTTATGGACAGGTTAAGGAATCAGCCCCAGCATTTT

d_call: .
v_call: TRBV5-1
clone_size: few
j_call: TRBJ1-2
cdr3_length: 15
cdr3_aa: CASSPPVGHNYGYTF
cdr3_nt: TGCGCCAGCAGCCCTCCGGTTGGACATAACTATGGCTACACCTTC

d_call: .
v_call: TRBV7-9
clone_size: few
j_call: TRBJ1-1
cdr3_length: 15
cdr3_aa: CSSQSRGRMNTEAFF
cdr3_nt: TGTTCCAGCCAATCGCGGGGGCGGATGAACACTGAAGCTTTCTTT